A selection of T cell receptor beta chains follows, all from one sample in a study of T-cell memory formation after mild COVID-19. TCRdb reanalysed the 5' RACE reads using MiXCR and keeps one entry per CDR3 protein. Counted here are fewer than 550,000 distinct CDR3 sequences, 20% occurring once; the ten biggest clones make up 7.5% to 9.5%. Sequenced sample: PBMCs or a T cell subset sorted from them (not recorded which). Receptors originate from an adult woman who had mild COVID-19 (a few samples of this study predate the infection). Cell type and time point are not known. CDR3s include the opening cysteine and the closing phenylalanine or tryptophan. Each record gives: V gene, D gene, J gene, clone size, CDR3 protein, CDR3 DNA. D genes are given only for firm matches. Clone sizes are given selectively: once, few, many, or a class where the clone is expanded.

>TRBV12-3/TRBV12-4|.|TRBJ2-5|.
CASSFTGLEETQYF
TGTGCCAGCAGTTTTACAGGGCTTGAAGAGACCCAGTACTTC
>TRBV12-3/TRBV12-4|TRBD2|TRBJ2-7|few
CASSLIAGVGEQYF
TGTGCCAGCAGTTTAATAGCGGGAGTGGGCGAGCAGTACTTC
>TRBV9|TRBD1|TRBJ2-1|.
CASSVGQGDAYNEQFF
TGTGCCAGCAGCGTAGGGCAGGGGGACGCCTACAATGAGCAGTTCTTC
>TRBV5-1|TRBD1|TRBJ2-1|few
CASSKGQGSDSNEQFF
TGCGCCAGCAGCAAAGGACAGGGCAGCGACTCCAATGAGCAGTTCTTC
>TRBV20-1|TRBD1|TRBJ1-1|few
CSARQGANTEAFF
TGCAGTGCGCGGCAGGGGGCGAACACTGAAGCTTTCTTT
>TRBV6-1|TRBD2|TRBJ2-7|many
CASSELSGTFHEQYF
TGTGCCAGCAGTGAGCTTAGCGGGACTTTCCACGAGCAGTACTTC
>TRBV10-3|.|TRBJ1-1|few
CAISERETAFF
TGTGCCATCAGTGAAAGGGAAACGGCTTTCTTT
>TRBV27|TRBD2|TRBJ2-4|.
CASSLLSMGGPGGIQYF
TGTGCCAGCAGTTTATTGAGTATGGGAGGACCGGGGGGCATTCAGTACTTC
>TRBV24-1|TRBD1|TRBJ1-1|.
CATSDLQQGREAFF
TGTGCCACCAGTGATTTGCAACAGGGGCGTGAAGCTTTCTTT
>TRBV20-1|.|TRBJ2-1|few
CSASFGSVGNEQFF
TGCAGTGCTAGCTTCGGGAGTGTCGGCAATGAGCAGTTCTTC
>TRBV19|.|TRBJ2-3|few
CASSIDRADTQYF
TGTGCCAGTAGTATAGACAGAGCAGATACGCAGTATTTT
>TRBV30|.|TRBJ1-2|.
CAWSDNGLGYTF
TGTGCCTGGAGTGATAACGGTTTGGGCTACACCTTC
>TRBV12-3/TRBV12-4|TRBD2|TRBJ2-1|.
CASSWAYSGGNEQFF
TGTGCCAGCAGCTGGGCTTACAGCGGGGGGAATGAGCAGTTCTTC
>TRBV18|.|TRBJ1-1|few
CASSTGSSFEITEAFF
TGTGCCAGCTCAACAGGGTCTTCATTCGAGATCACTGAAGCTTTCTTT
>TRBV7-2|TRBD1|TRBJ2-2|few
CASRPTGMVGELFF
TGTGCCAGCAGGCCGACAGGGATGGTCGGGGAGCTGTTTTTT
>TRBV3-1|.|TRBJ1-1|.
CASSPGGGRNTEAFF
TGTGCCAGCAGCCCTGGGGGGGGGCGGAACACTGAAGCTTTCTTT
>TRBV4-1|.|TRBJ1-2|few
CASSQSNRDGGYTF
TGCGCCAGCAGCCAGTCCAACAGGGATGGTGGCTACACCTTC
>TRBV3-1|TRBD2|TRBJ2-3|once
CASSQESSGTTDTQYF
TGTGCCAGCAGCCAAGAATCTAGCGGGACAACAGATACGCAGTATTTT
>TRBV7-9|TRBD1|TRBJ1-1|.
CASSPRTGDNTEAFF
TGTGCCAGCAGCCCACGGACAGGGGACAACACTGAAGCTTTCTTT
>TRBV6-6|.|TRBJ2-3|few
CASSPGVAEQSTDTQYF
TGTGCCAGCAGTCCGGGGGTGGCGGAACAGAGCACAGATACGCAGTATTTT